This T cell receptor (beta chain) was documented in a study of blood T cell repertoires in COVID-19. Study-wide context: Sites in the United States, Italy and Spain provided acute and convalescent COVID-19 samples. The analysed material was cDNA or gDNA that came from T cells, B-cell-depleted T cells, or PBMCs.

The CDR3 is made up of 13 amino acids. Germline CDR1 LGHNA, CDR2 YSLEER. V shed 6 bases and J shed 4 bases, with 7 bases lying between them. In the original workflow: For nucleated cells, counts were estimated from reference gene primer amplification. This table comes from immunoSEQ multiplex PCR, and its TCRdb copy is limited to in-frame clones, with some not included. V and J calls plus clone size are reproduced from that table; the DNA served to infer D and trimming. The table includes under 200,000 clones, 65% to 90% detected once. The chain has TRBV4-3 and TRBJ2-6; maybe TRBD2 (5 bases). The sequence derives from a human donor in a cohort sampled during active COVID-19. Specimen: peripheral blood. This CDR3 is CASSSGGANVLTF. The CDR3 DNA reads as TGCGCCAGCAGTTCGGGGGGGGCCAACGTCCTGACTTTC.